The entry below gives a single T cell receptor (beta chain) sequence along with its context. Per the germline V gene, CDR1 is SGDLS and CDR2 is YYNGEE. The CDR3 runs 17 residues. The V end was cut by 1 base, the J end by 5 bases, with 22 bases between. The data are from a study of blood T cell repertoires in COVID-19. Study details: Both acute and convalescent COVID-19 samples were obtained from the United States, Italy and Spain. Nucleic acid was either cDNA or gDNA, and it came from T cells, B-cell-depleted T cells, or PBMCs.

TCRdb keeps only in-frame clones here, not all; method: immunoSEQ multiplex PCR. Here the sample spans 200,000 or so clones, about four fifths being singletons. The sample consisted of peripheral blood. The chain couples TRBV9 to TRBJ2-7, with a weak D call TRBD2 (6 bases). The TCR originated in a woman aged 25 to 39 who had recovered from COVID-19. CDR3 sequence reads: CASSVSVGSGSFHEQYF. CDR3 nucleotides: TGTGCCAGCAGCGTAAGTGTGGGGAGCGGGTCGTTCCACGAGCAGTACTTC.